The 28 T cell receptor beta chains below were found in one sample sequenced in a study of T cells after yellow fever vaccination. In TCRdb, the 5' RACE reads were re-called with MiXCR into one record per CDR3 protein. This table holds 300,000 or so distinct CDR3 sequences, 8.5% to 10% found once. The sample was CD4+ T cells sorted from PBMCs, taken 5 days after the yellow fever booster vaccination. Receptors were obtained from a man between 18 and 35 years old who received the YFV17D yellow fever vaccine.

This clonotype turned up a few times. V usage is TRBV5-1 and J usage is TRBJ2-5, with 8 nucleotides matching TRBD1. CDR1 and CDR2 (germline): SGHRS, YFSETQ. This CDR3 comprises 17 residues. Trimming at V came to 4 bases and at J to 0 bases, leaving 11 bases not matched to a gene. CDR3 protein: CASSRGQGQINQETQYF. CDR3 DNA: TGCGCCAGCAGCCGCGGACAGGGCCAAATTAACCAAGAGACCCAGTACTTC.

There are a few counts of this clonotype. This chain connects TRBV7-8 to TRBJ2-1; D unclear. V lost 5 bases and J 13 bases, leaving 15 bases between the germline ends. The CDR3 is made up of 12 amino acids. CDR1 is SGHVS and CDR2 is FQNEAQ in the germline V gene. This CDR3 reads CASSPSQNPQFF. CDR3 DNA sequence: TGTGCCAGCAGCCCCTCTCAGAATCCTCAGTTCTTC. The variable domain in full, with the rest retrieved from reference TRBV7-8 and TRBJ2-1, is GAGVSQSPRYKVAKRGQDVALRCDPISGHVSLFWYQQALGQGPEFLTYFQNEAQLDKSGLPSDRFFAERPEGSVSTLKIQRTQQEDSAVYLCASSPSQNPQFFGPGTRLTVL.

This clonotype was observed a handful of times. The CDR3 spells CASSDRVSEQFF. For the CDR3, the DNA is TGTGCCAGCAGTGACAGGGTATCCGAGCAGTTCTTC. This chain uses TRBV6-5 with TRBJ2-1, with TRBD1 matching 7 bases. Trimming took 5 bases from V and 10 from J; bases not matched to a gene: 5. Germline V lookup: CDR1 MNHEY, CDR2 SVGAGI. The CDR3 length is 12 residues.

The V and J genes are TRBV20-1 and TRBJ2-7, with 11 bases identical to TRBD1. Germline V gene data show CDR1 as DFQATT and CDR2 as SNEGSKA (reference sequence). There are 13 residues in the CDR3. The ends lost 5 bases at V and 4 bases at J; junction bases unmatched: 4. CDR3 residues: CSAARDRGYEQYV. In DNA form, the CDR3 reads TGCAGTGCTGCTCGGGACAGGGGGTACGAGCAGTACGTC.

This chain connects TRBV9 to TRBJ2-2; no firm D call. Germline CDR1 reads SGDLS; CDR2 reads YYNGEE. The CDR3 consists of 16 residues. The V end lost 0 bases, the J end lost 1 base, and 10 bases lay between the germline ends. The CDR3 DNA reads as TGTGCCAGCAGCGTAGTTGGCAGCCTGAACACCGGGGAGCTGTTTTTT. Translation: CASSVVGSLNTGELFF.

This clonotype came up a few times. The CDR3 DNA reads TGTGCCACCTCGACAGGGGTTAGCAATCAGCCCCAGCATTTT. Translating it yields CATSTGVSNQPQHF. The chain recombines TRBV19 with TRBJ1-5, with 8 bases fitting TRBD1. Germline CDR1 is LNHDA and CDR2 is SQIVND (reference sequence). Trimming removed 10 bases from V and 0 bases from J; junction bases left unmatched: 5. The CDR3 has 14 amino acids.

This chain uses TRBV29-1 with TRBJ2-1; D is perhaps TRBD1 or TRBD2 (5 bases each). CDR1 and CDR2 (germline): SQVTM, ANQGSEA. The CDR3 has 11 amino acids. With 8 bases removed from V and 10 bases from J, the gap between germline ends came to 15 bases. This CDR3 is CSSGRVGEQFF. For the CDR3, the DNA is TGCAGCTCGGGGCGGGTGGGCGAGCAGTTCTTC.

The chain recombines TRBV5-1 with TRBJ2-3, with 7 positions matching TRBD2. This CDR3 has 14 residues. Germline values: CDR1 SGHRS, CDR2 YFSETQ. The V segment lost 0 bases and the J segment 5 bases; nucleotides outside the gene matches: 3. CDR3 bases: TGCGCCAGCAGCTTGGGGAGGGAGGGAGATACGCAGTATTTT. Translation gives CASSLGREGDTQYF.

This clonotype was seen at least ten times. This chain connects TRBV5-1 to TRBJ1-5; tentatively, D is TRBD1 (5 bases). Germline-derived CDR1 and CDR2 are SGHRS and YFSETQ. V lost 0 bases to trimming and J lost 5 bases, with 12 bases between them. The CDR3 length is 15 residues. The CDR3 here is CASSLDGTYDQPQHF. The DNA of the CDR3 is TGCGCCAGCAGCTTGGATGGGACGTACGATCAGCCCCAGCATTTT.

DNA for the CDR3: TGTGCCAGCAGCGCGGAGGCCCCCCTCCACTTT. This encodes CASSAEAPLHF. This chain connects TRBV7-2 to TRBJ1-6; D is unresolved. The length of the CDR3 is 11 residues. With 5 bases removed from V and 13 bases from J, the gap between germline ends came to 9 bases. In germline, CDR1 is SGHTA, CDR2 FQGNSA.

This clonotype has a handful of counts. The V gene is TRBV12-3 or TRBV12-4, the J gene TRBJ1-2, with 7 bases lining up with TRBD1. This CDR3 is built from 14 residues. V was clipped by 7 bases and J by 4 bases; unmatched bases: 9. The CDR3 bases are TGTGCCAGCACCCCCCGGGCAGGGGGCTATGGCTACACCTTC. It yields the protein CASTPRAGGYGYTF.

The V call is TRBV7-3, the J call TRBJ2-5; D call uncertain. This CDR3 comprises 14 residues. The V end lost 2 bases, the J end lost 5 bases, and 12 bases lay between the germline ends. Germline lookup yields CDR1 SGHTA and CDR2 FQGTGA. This CDR3 is CASSLYPRAETQYF. CDR3 DNA sequence: TGTGCCAGCAGCTTATATCCGAGAGCTGAGACCCAGTACTTC.

V usage is TRBV18 and J usage is TRBJ2-7; weak D call: TRBD2 (6 bases). The length of the CDR3 is 13 residues. Looked up from germline, CDR1 is KGHSH and CDR2 is LQKENI. With 3 bases removed from V and 2 bases from J, the gap between germline ends came to 8 bases. The CDR3 DNA is TGTGCCAGCTCACCCCCGGGGGCCTACGAGCAGTACGTC. Its protein is CASSPPGAYEQYV.

This CDR3 reads CATSDSGDRSTDTQYF. DNA of the CDR3: TGTGCCACCAGTGATTCTGGGGACAGATCCACAGATACGCAGTATTTT. The rearrangement joins TRBV24-1 to TRBJ2-3, with 7 positions matching TRBD1. V dropped 2 bases and J dropped 2; count of bases not matched to a gene: 6. The CDR3 has 16 residues. The V gene's germline CDR1 is KGHDR and CDR2 SFDVKD.

This clonotype occurred many times. The chain combines TRBV18 with TRBJ2-1; 10 positions match TRBD1. The CDR3 sequence is 16 residues long. CDR1 is KGHSH and CDR2 is LQKENI in the germline V gene. V lost 4 bases to trimming and J lost 4 bases; unmatched junction nucleotides: 7. CDR3 in amino acids: CASSLVTGGAYNEQFF. The DNA for the CDR3 is TGTGCCAGCTCACTTGTGACAGGGGGCGCGTACAATGAGCAGTTCTTC.

The J gene is TRBJ2-7, the V gene TRBV28, with TRBD1 identical over 11 bases. Germline CDR1 MDHEN, CDR2 SYDVKM. This CDR3 region has 17 residues. Trimming took 6 bases from V and 2 from J; bases not matched to a gene: 12. The CDR3 protein is CASSSFGQGASPYEQYV. The CDR3 DNA follows: TGTGCCAGCAGCTCTTTCGGACAGGGGGCTAGTCCCTACGAGCAGTACGTC.

This clonotype has just a few counts. This rearrangement joins TRBV20-1 to TRBJ1-5; perhaps TRBD1 as D (5 bases). Trimming stripped 0 bases from V and 2 bases from J, with 14 bases between. The CDR3 is made up of 16 amino acids. From germline, CDR1 is DFQATT and CDR2 SNEGSKA (reference sequence). The CDR3 spells CSARDPVQGGNQPQHF. DNA of the CDR3: TGCAGTGCTAGAGATCCCGTCCAAGGGGGCAATCAGCCCCAGCATTTT.

Only a few counts were recorded for this clonotype. This rearrangement joins TRBV7-9 to TRBJ1-6, with D tentatively TRBD1 (6 bases). Looked up from germline, CDR1 is SEHNR and CDR2 is FQNEAQ (reference sequence). The CDR3 has 16 amino acids. Trimming took off 4 bases at V and 2 bases at J, with 12 bases between the two ends. The CDR3 sequence: CASSSSGAAYNSPLHF. The DNA of the CDR3 is TGTGCCAGCAGCTCCTCGGGGGCGGCCTATAATTCACCCCTCCACTTT.

This clonotype was observed a few times. This chain connects TRBV20-1 to TRBJ2-4; D not resolved. This CDR3 is built from 16 residues. Per germline, CDR1 DFQATT and CDR2 SNEGSKA (reference sequence). V was shortened by 3 bases and J by 0 bases, with 15 bases between the two germline ends. CDR3 residues: CSASPQAGIAKNIQYF. In DNA form, the CDR3 reads TGCAGTGCTAGCCCTCAGGCAGGAATAGCCAAAAACATTCAGTACTTC.

This clonotype was counted ten times or more. The chain combines TRBV5-1 with TRBJ1-6; possibly TRBD1 for D (5 bases). The V end lost 1 base, the J end lost 13 bases, and 12 bases lay between the germline ends. Per the germline V gene, CDR1 is SGHRS and CDR2 is YFSETQ. CDR3 length: 13 residues. The CDR3 coding sequence is TGCGCCAGCAGCTTGACAGGTGTCGAGCCCCTCCACTTT. Translating it yields CASSLTGVEPLHF.

This clonotype was observed at least ten times. The DNA of the CDR3 is TGCAGCGCCCTGGACAGGGCGAGCTCCTACGAGCAGTACTTC. It specifies CSALDRASSYEQYF. This chain links TRBV29-1 with TRBJ2-7, with TRBD1 identical over 8 bases. This CDR3 comprises 14 residues. Trimming at V came to 7 bases and at J to 0 bases, leaving 8 bases not matched to a gene. Germline lookup yields CDR1 SQVTM and CDR2 ANQGSEA.

This clonotype appeared a few times. This chain joins TRBV10-3 and TRBJ2-7; 10 bases fit TRBD1. With V trimmed by 5 bases and J by 5 bases, 9 bases remained unmatched. Germline V lookup: CDR1 ENHRY, CDR2 SYGVKD. CDR3 length: 15 residues. CDR3 nucleotide sequence: TGTGCCATCAGTTTTCACAAGGACAGGGGGGACGAGCAGTACTTC. It is translated as CAISFHKDRGDEQYF.

The rearrangement uses TRBV4-2 and TRBJ2-5, with 13 bases aligning to TRBD2. In germline, CDR1 is LGHNA, CDR2 YNFKEQ. The J segment lost 2 bases and the V segment lost 3 bases, leaving 6 bases of the junction unmatched. CDR3 length: 17 amino acids. The CDR3 spells CASSQGTSGVIQETQYF. CDR3 bases: TGTGCCAGCAGCCAGGGGACTAGCGGGGTTATACAAGAGACCCAGTACTTC.

The chain combines TRBV6-2 or TRBV6-3 with TRBJ1-1; a weak D match, TRBD1 (5 bases). From germline, CDR1 is MNHEY and CDR2 SVGEGT. Trimming took off 6 bases at V and 6 bases at J, with 17 bases between the two ends. CDR3 length: 14 residues. In DNA, the CDR3 is TGTGCCAGCAGCCCCCGACAGCCCGGCGCTGAAGCTTTCTTT. Translated, it gives CASSPRQPGAEAFF.

The V and J genes are TRBV18 and TRBJ1-5; 8 bases align to TRBD1. CDR3 size: 14 residues. Looked up from germline, CDR1 is KGHSH and CDR2 is LQKENI. J lost 3 bases, V lost 4 bases, and 2 bases had no gene match. Written as DNA, the CDR3 is TGTGCCAGCTCACGGACAGGGATCAATCAGCCCCAGCATTTT. Amino acids: CASSRTGINQPQHF.

The sample holds a few counts of this clonotype. The chain couples TRBV20-1 to TRBJ1-5; 12 positions agree with TRBD1. The V gene's germline CDR1 is DFQATT and CDR2 SNEGSKA (reference sequence). This CDR3 has 13 residues. V was clipped by 5 bases and J by 5 bases; unmatched bases: 1. This chain's CDR3 is CSAGTGGHQPQHF. CDR3 sequence (DNA): TGCAGTGCTGGGACAGGGGGCCATCAGCCCCAGCATTTT.

This clonotype was seen repeatedly, ten times or more. The chain joins TRBV3-1 to TRBJ2-1; D is uncertain. CDR1 and CDR2 from the germline V gene are LGHDT and YNNKEL (reference sequence). V lost 4 bases and J lost 0, with 4 bases in between. CDR3 length: 13 amino acids. The CDR3 loop is CASSRGSYNEQFF. The CDR3 DNA sequence: TGTGCCAGCAGCCGGGGCTCCTACAATGAGCAGTTCTTC.

This clonotype has at least ten counts. The chain combines TRBV5-1 with TRBJ1-5; unclear D gene. The V gene lost 0 bases and the J gene lost 7 bases, with 11 bases spanning the gap. This CDR3 comprises 14 residues. Looked up from germline, CDR1 is SGHRS and CDR2 is YFSETQ. This chain's CDR3 is CASSLEATGQPQHF. CDR3 bases: TGCGCCAGCAGCTTGGAGGCGACGGGACAGCCCCAGCATTTT.